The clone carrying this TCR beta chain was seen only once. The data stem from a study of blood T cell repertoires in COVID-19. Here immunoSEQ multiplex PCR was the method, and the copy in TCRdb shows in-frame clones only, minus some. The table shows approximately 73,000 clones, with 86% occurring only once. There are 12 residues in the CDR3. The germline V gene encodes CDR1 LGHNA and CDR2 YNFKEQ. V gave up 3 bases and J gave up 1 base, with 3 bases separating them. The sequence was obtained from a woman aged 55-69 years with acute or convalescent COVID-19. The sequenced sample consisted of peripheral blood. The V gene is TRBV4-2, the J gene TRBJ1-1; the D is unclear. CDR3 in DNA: TGTGCCAGCAGCCACAAGAACACTGAAGCTTTCTTT. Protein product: CASSHKNTEAFF.